The sequence of this T cell receptor (beta chain) was determined in a study of T cell repertoires in cytomegalovirus infection. In the study overall: Indications of both CMV infection and matching HLA type were provided by public TCR beta signatures.

This clonotype occurred a few times. Antigen specificity is unknown. Trimming removed 7 bases from V and 4 bases from J, with 13 bases in between. There are 13 residues in the CDR3. Study-wide results and caveats: Totalled public TCR beta family frequency picked out people who carried CMV plus the relevant HLA. Ex vivo, HLA-C-restricted CMV-specific TCR beta clonotypes prevailed over the rest of the response.

TCRdb called the reads again in MiXCR, with one record for every CDR3 protein. This table holds fewer than 300,000 distinct CDR3 sequences, about 23% found once. The TCR originated in a human donor in good health (CMV status not recorded). Some clones in this sample may be carry-over from other donors' samples. The chain links TRBV12-3 or TRBV12-4 to TRBJ2-5; D remains unclear. Material: PBMCs. DNA for the CDR3: TGTGCCAGCACTCAACGGGTGAGAGAGACCCAGTACTTC. Translating gives CASTQRVRETQYF.